This TCR beta chain was captured by sequencing in a study of cytomegalovirus exposure and HLA in healthy donors. Study details: The approximately 680 first-cohort repertoires and the 120 or so validation repertoires shared the same platform, a later analysis reported.

Notes on this clone: Its antigen remains unknown.

CDR3 length: 15 amino acids. Trimming took 5 bases from V and 6 from J; bases not matched to a gene: 10. Germline loops: CDR1 MRHNA, CDR2 SNTAGT. The assay was immunoSEQ multiplex PCR, and TCRdb's table has in-frame clones only and misses some. This table holds about 140,000 clones, approximately 87% found once. Study-level findings and limits: Rare sequences made up most TCRs, while some public TCRs were found in many donors. Researchers counted 180 or so TCR beta chains as cytomegalovirus-associated.

What was sequenced was PBMCs. The J gene is TRBJ1-2, the V gene TRBV6-4, with 9 bases fitting TRBD1. This receptor was taken from a man aged 18 to 29 in good health and CMV-seronegative. CDR3 protein: CASSPRTGEVDGYTF. The DNA of the CDR3 is TGTGCCAGCAGTCCAAGGACAGGGGAAGTGGATGGCTACACCTTC.